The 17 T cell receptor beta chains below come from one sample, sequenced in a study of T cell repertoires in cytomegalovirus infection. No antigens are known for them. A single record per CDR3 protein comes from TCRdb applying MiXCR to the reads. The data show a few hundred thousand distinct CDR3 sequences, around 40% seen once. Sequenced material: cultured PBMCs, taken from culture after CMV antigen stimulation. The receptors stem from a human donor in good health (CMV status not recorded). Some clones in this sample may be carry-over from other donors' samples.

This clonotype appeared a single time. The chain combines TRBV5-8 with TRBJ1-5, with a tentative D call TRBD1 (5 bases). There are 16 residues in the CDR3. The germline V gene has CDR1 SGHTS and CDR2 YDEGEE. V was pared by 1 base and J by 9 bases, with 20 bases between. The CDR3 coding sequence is TGTGCCAGCAGCTTGACGGCGGGGGGTGCCCTTCGGCCCCAGCATTTT. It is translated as CASSLTAGGALRPQHF.

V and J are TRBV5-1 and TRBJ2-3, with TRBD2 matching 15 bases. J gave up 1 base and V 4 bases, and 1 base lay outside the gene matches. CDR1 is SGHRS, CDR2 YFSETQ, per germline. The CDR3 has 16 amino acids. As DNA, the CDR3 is TGCGCCAGCAGCAGGACTAGCGGGAGGGGCACAGATACGCAGTATTTT. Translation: CASSRTSGRGTDTQYF.

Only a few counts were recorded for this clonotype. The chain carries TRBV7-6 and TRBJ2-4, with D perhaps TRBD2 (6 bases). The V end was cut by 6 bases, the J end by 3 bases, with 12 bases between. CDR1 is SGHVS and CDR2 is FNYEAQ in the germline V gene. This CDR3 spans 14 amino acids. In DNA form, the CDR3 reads TGTGCCAGCAGTGGAGGGACGGGCAAAAACATTCAGTACTTC. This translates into CASSGGTGKNIQYF.

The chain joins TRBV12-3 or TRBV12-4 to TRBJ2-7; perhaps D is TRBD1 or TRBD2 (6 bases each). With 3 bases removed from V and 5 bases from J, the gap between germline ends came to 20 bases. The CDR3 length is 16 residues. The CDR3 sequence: CASSFLGSYEGDEQYF. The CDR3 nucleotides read TGTGCCAGCAGTTTCCTCGGGAGTTATGAGGGGGACGAGCAGTACTTC.

CDR3 in DNA: TGTGCCAGCAGCTTAGAGTTGGGCACCCCAACTAATGAAAAACTGTTTTTT. It codes for CASSLELGTPTNEKLFF. The J gene is TRBJ1-4, the V gene TRBV7-4; D gene uncertain. CDR1 is SGHVT and CDR2 is SQSDAQ in the germline V gene. The V end lost 1 base, the J end lost 0 bases, and 12 bases lay between the germline ends. The CDR3 sequence is 17 residues long.

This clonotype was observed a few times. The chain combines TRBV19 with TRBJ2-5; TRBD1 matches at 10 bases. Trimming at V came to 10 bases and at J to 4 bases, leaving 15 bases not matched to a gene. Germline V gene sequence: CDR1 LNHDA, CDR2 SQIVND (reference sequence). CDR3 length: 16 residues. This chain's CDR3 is CATTLTGTGVRETQYF. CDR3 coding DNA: TGTGCCACGACCTTGACCGGGACAGGGGTTCGAGAGACCCAGTACTTC.

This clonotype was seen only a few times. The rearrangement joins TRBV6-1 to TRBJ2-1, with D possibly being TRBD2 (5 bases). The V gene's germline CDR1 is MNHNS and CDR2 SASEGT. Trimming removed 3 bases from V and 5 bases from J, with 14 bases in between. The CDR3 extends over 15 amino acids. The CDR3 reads CASSDFYGVHNEQFF. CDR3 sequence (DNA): TGTGCCAGCAGTGATTTTTACGGGGTTCACAATGAGCAGTTCTTC.

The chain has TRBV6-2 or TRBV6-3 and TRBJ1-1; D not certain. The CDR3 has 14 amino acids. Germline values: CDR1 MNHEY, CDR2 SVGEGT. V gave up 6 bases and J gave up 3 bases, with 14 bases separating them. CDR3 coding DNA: TGTGCCAGCAGGAAGATTGGGGTGCACACTGAAGCTTTCTTT. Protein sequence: CASRKIGVHTEAFF.

The CDR3 spells CASSRQSSGANVLTF. CDR3 bases: TGTGCCAGCAGCCGACAGAGCTCTGGGGCCAACGTCCTGACTTTC. V usage is TRBV7-9 and J usage is TRBJ2-6; possibly TRBD1 for D (5 bases). This CDR3 is 15 amino acids long. V was pared by 5 bases and J by 0 bases, with 8 bases between. Per the germline V gene, CDR1 is SEHNR and CDR2 is FQNEAQ (reference sequence).

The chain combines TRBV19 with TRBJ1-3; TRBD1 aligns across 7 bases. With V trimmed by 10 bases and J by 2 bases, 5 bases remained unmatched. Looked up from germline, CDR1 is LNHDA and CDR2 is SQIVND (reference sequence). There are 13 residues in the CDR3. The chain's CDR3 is CATGTDPGNTIYF. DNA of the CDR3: TGTGCCACAGGGACAGATCCTGGAAACACCATATATTTT.

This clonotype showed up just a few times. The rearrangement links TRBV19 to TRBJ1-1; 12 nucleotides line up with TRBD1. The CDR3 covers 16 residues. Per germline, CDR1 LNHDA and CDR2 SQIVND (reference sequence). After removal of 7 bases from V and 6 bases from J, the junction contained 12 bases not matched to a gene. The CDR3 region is CASTRDRGLVAAEAFF. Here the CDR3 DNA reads TGTGCCAGTACACGGGACAGGGGGCTTGTAGCGGCTGAAGCTTTCTTT.

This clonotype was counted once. The CDR3 nucleotides read TGTGCCAGCAGTTTAGCGGGGTCAGGGGCTGGAAACACCATATATTTT. Its translation: CASSLAGSGAGNTIYF. The chain links TRBV12-3 or TRBV12-4 to TRBJ1-3, with D possibly being TRBD1 (6 bases). CDR3 length equals 16 residues. V lost 0 bases and J lost 2, with 11 bases in between.

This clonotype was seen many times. In DNA, the CDR3 is TGTGCCAGCAGCTTAATCGGTGTAGATACGCAGTATTTT. Protein sequence: CASSLIGVDTQYF. This chain joins TRBV7-2 and TRBJ2-3; D ambiguous. The germline V gene has CDR1 SGHTA and CDR2 FQGNSA. Trimming stripped 2 bases from V and 5 bases from J, with 8 bases between. CDR3 size: 13 residues.

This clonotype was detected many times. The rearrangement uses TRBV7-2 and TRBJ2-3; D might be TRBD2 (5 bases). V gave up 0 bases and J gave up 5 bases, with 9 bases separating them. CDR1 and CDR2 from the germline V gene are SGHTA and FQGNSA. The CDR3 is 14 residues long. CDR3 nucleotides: TGTGCCAGCAGCTTAGCGTTTGGAGGAGATACGCAGTATTTT. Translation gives CASSLAFGGDTQYF.

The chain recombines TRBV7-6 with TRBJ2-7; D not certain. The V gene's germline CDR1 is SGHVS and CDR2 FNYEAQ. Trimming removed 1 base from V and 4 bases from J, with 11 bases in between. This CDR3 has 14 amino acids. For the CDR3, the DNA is TGTGCCAGCAGCTTAGTCGAGTTCAGTTACGAGCAGTACTTC. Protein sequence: CASSLVEFSYEQYF.

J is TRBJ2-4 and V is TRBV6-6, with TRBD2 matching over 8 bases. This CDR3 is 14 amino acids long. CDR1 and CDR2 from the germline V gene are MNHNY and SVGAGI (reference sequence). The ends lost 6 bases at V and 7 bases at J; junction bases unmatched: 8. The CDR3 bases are TGTGCCAGCAGAGACGCGGGGGGAAGGAACATTCAGTACTTC. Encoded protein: CASRDAGGRNIQYF.

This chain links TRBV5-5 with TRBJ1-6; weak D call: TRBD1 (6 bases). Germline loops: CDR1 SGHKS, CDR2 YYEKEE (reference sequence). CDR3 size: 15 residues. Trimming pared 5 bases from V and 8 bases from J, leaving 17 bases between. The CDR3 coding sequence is TGTGCCAGCAGATTGCGGGACACGGTCGATTCACCCCTCCACTTT. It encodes CASRLRDTVDSPLHF. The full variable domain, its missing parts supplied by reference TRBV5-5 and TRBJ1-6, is DAGVTQSPTHLIKTRGQQVTLRCSPISGHKSVSWYQQVLGQGPQFIFQYYEKEERGRGNFPDRFSARQFPNYSSELNVNALLLGDSALYLCASRLRDTVDSPLHFGNGTRLTVT.